Sequencing of this T cell receptor (beta chain) was carried out in a study of T cell responses to AZD1222 COVID-19 vaccine. Overall study findings and caveats: Just six AZD1222 recipients were seropositive at baseline. Donor demographics were predominantly white British with a female majority; clonal diversity may be underestimated. An increase in Spike-specific TCR breadth and depth was observed after two AZD1222 doses. Targets within unmutated variant regions were reportedly found for nearly half of spike-specific TCRs.

Profiled with immunoSEQ multiplex PCR; TCRdb holds only in-frame clones, not every one. The data contain tens of thousands of clones, under 95% of them singletons. V lost 6 bases and J lost 4, with 6 bases in between. The CDR3 extends over 11 amino acids. Germline CDR1 MNHNY, CDR2 SVGAGI (reference sequence). With regard to this clone: Its antigen is not known.

The material was peripheral blood, obtained on day 0 of MenACWY control vaccination. The chain has TRBV6-6 and TRBJ1-1; D uncertain. This TCR derives from an adult in good health. CDR3 sequence reads: CASRELTEAFF. The CDR3 DNA reads TGTGCCAGCAGGGAACTCACTGAAGCTTTCTTT.